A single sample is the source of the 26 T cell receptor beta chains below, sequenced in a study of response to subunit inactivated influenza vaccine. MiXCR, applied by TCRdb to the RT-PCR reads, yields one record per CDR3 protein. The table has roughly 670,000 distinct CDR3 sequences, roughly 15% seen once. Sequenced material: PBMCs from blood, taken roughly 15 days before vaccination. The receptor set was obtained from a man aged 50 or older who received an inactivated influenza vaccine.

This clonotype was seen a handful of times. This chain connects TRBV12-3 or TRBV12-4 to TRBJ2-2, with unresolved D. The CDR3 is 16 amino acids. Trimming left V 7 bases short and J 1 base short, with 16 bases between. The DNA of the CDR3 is TGTGCCAGCACGAAAAGGAAGGGTGTGAACACCGGGGAGCTGTTTTTT. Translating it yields CASTKRKGVNTGELFF.

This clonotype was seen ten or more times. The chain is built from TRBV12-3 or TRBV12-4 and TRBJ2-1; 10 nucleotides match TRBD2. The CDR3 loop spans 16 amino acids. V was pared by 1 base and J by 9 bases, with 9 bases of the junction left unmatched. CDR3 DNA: TGTGCCAGCAGTTTAGAGATGATAGCGGGGGGTCGTGAGCAGTTCTTC. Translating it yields CASSLEMIAGGREQFF.

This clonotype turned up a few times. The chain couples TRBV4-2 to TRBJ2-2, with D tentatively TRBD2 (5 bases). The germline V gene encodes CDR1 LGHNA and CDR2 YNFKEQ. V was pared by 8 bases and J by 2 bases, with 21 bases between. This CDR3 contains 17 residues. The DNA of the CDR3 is TGTGCCAGCCAGTCATGGGCCGGAGCGGATAACACCGGGGAGCTGTTTTTT. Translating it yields CASQSWAGADNTGELFF.

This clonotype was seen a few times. CDR3 coding DNA: TGTGCCAGCAGCTTAGCGAGGGGCAAGGGGAACACTGAAGCTTTCTTT. Translated: CASSLARGKGNTEAFF. The chain recombines TRBV7-9 with TRBJ1-1; tentative D call: TRBD1 (5 bases). The CDR3 is 16 residues long. Germline CDR1 and CDR2: SEHNR and FQNEAQ (reference sequence). V lost 0 bases to trimming and J lost 1 base, with 12 bases between them.

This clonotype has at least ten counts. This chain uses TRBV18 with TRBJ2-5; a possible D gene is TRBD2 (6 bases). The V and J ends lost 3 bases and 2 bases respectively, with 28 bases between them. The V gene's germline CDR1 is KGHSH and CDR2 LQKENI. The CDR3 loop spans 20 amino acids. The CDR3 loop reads CASSPLIVGGGSGRQETQYF. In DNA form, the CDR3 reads TGTGCCAGCTCACCGCTCATCGTGGGGGGAGGAAGCGGGCGTCAAGAGACCCAGTACTTC.

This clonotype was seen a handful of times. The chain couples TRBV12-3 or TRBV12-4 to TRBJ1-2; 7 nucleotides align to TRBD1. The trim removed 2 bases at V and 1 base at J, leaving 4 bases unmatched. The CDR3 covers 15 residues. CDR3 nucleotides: TGTGCCAGCAGTTTATCCGGGACAGTTAACTATGGCTACACCTTC. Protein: CASSLSGTVNYGYTF.

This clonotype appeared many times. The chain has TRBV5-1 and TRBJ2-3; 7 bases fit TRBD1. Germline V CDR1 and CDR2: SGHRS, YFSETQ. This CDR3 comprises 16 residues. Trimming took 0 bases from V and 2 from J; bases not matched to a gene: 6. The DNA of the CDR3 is TGCGCCAGCAGCTTGGGGACAGGTGGCTTCACAGATACGCAGTATTTT. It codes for CASSLGTGGFTDTQYF.

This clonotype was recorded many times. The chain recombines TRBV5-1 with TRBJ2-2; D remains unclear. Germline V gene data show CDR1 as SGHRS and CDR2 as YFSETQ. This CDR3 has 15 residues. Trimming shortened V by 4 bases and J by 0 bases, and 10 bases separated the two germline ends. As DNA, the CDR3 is TGCGCCAGCAGCCCGGGCGTCCCGAACACCGGGGAGCTGTTTTTT. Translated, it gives CASSPGVPNTGELFF.

The CDR3 DNA is TGTGCCAGCAGCTTTTCCCAGGGAGGGGACACTGAAGCTTTCTTT. Translated: CASSFSQGGDTEAFF. The gene calls are TRBV11-2 and TRBJ1-1; the D gene is possibly TRBD1 (5 bases). Germline values: CDR1 SGHAT, CDR2 FQNNGV. CDR3 length: 15 amino acids. Deletions cut 3 bases from V and 3 bases from J, with 14 bases between.

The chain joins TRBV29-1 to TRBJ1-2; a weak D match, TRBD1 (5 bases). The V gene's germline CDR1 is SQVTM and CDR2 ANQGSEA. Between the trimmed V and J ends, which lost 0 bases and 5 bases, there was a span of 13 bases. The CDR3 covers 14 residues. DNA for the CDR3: TGCAGCGTTGAAGATCGGGACGGAGGATATGGCTACACCTTC. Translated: CSVEDRDGGYGYTF.

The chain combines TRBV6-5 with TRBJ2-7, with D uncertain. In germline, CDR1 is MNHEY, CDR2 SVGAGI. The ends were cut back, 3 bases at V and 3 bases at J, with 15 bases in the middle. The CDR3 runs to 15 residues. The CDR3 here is CASSYIRQAVYEQYF. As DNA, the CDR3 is TGTGCCAGCAGTTATATTAGGCAGGCAGTCTACGAGCAGTACTTC.

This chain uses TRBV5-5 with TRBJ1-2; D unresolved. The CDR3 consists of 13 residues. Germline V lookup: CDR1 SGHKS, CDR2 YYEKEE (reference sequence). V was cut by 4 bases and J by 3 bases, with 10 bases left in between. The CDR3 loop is CASSHYTDYGYTF. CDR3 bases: TGTGCCAGCAGCCACTATACGGACTATGGCTACACCTTC.

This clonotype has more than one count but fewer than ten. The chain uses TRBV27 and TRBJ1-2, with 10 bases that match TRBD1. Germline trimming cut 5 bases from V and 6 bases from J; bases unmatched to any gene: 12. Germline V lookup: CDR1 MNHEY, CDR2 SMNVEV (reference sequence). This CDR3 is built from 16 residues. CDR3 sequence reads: CASSQVPIGTGDGYTF. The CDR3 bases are TGTGCCAGCAGTCAGGTTCCGATCGGGACAGGGGATGGCTACACCTTC.

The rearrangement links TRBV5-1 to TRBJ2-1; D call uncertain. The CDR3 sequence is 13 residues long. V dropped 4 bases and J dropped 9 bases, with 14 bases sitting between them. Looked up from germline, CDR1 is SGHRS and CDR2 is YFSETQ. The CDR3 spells CASSGLETIEQFF. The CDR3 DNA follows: TGCGCCAGCAGCGGCCTAGAGACGATTGAGCAGTTCTTC. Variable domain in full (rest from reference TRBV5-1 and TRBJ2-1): KAGVTQTPRYLIKTRGQQVTLSCSPISGHRSVSWYQQTPGQGLQFLFEYFSETQRNKGNFPGRFSGRQFSNSRSEMNVSTLELGDSALYLCASSGLETIEQFFGPGTRLTVL.

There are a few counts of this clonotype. CDR3 DNA sequence: TGTGCCAGCAGGGTAACGAGCAATCAGCCCCAGCATTTT. Its translation is CASRVTSNQPQHF. This chain joins TRBV6-2 or TRBV6-3 and TRBJ1-5; D is uncertain. Trimming removed 6 bases at V and 1 base at J, with 7 bases between. CDR1 MNHEY and CDR2 SVGEGT come from the germline V gene. This CDR3 is built from 13 residues.

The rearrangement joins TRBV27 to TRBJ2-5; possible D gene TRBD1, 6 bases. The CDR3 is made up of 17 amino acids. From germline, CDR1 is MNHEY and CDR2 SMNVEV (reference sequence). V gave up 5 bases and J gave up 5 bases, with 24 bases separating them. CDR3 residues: CASSPRPGTPNWETQYF. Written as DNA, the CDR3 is TGTGCCAGCAGTCCACGTCCCGGGACACCGAATTGGGAGACCCAGTACTTC.

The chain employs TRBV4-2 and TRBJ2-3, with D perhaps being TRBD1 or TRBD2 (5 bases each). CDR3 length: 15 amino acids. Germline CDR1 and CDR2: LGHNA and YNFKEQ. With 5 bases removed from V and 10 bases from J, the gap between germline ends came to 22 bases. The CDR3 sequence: CASSNTEGEGDAQYF. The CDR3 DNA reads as TGTGCCAGCAGCAACACTGAGGGTGAAGGGGACGCGCAGTATTTT.

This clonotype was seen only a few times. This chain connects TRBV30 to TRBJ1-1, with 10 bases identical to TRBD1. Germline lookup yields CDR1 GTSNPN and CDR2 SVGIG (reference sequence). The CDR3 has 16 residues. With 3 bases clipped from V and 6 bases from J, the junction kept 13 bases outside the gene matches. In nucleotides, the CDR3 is TGTGCCTGGAGAGCTAAACCGGGACAGGGGAGGTCTGAAGCTTTCTTT. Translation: CAWRAKPGQGRSEAFF.

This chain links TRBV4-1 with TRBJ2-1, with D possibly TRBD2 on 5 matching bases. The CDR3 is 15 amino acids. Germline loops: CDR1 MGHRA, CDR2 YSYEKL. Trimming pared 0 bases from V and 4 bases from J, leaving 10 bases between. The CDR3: CASSQDGRGYNEQFF. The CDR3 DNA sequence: TGCGCCAGCAGCCAAGATGGACGGGGATACAATGAGCAGTTCTTC.

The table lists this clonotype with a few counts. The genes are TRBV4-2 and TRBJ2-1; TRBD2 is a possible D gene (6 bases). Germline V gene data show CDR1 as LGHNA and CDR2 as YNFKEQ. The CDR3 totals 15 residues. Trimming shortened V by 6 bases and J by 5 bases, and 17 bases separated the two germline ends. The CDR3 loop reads CASRTELASNNEQFF. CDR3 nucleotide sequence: TGTGCCAGCAGGACCGAGCTAGCGTCCAACAATGAGCAGTTCTTC.

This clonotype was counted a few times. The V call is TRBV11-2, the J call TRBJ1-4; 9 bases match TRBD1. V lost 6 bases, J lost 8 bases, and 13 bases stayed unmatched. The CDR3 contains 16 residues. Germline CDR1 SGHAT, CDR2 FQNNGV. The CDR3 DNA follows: TGTGCCAGCAGGTCAAACAGGGGGCGGGGAGAGGAAAAACTGTTTTTT. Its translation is CASRSNRGRGEEKLFF.

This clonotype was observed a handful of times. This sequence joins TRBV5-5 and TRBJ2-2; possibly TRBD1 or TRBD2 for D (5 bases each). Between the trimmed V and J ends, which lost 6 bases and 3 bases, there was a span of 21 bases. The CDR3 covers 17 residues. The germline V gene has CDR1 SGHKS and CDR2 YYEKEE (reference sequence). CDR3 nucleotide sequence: TGTGCCAGCACCACCGAAGGACACGGGACCTACACCGGGGAGCTGTTTTTT. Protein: CASTTEGHGTYTGELFF.

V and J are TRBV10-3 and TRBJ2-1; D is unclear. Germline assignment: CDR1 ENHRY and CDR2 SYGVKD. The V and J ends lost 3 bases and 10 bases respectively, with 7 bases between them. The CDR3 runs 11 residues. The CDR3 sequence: CAISDPREQFF. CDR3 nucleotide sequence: TGTGCCATCAGTGATCCGAGAGAGCAGTTCTTC.

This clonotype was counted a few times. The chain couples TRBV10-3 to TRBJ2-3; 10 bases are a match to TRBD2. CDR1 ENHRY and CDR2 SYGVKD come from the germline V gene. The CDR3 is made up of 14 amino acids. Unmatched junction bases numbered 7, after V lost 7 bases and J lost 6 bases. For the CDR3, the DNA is TGTGCCATCAAGAGCGGGGGGGCTTGGGATACGCAGTATTTT. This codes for CAIKSGGAWDTQYF.

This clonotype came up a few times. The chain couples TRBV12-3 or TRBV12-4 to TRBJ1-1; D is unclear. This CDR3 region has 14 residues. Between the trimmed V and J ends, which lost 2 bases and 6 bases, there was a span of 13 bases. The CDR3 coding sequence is TGTGCCAGCAGTTTAAAGGGTTCCTCTCCTGAAGCTTTCTTT. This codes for CASSLKGSSPEAFF.

CDR3: CASSSSFGLAGKQFF. CDR3 nucleotide sequence: TGTGCCAGCAGCTCCTCATTCGGACTAGCGGGGAAGCAGTTCTTC. This chain links TRBV9 with TRBJ2-1; 12 bases agree with TRBD2. V was pared by 4 bases and J by 11 bases, with 10 bases of the junction left unmatched. The CDR3 has 15 residues. Germline V gives CDR1 SGDLS, CDR2 YYNGEE.